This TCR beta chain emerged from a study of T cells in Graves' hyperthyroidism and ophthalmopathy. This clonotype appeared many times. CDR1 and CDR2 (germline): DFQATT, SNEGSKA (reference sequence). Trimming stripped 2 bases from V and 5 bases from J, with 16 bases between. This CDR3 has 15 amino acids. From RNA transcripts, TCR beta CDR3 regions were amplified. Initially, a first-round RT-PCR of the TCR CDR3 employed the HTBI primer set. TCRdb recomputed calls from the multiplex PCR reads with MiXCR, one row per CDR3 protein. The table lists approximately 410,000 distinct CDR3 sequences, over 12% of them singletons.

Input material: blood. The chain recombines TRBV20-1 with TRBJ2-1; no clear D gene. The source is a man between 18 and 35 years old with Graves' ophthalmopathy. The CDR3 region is CSARSVEYKHNEQFF. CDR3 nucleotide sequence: TGCAGTGCTAGATCGGTGGAGTATAAACACAATGAGCAGTTCTTC.